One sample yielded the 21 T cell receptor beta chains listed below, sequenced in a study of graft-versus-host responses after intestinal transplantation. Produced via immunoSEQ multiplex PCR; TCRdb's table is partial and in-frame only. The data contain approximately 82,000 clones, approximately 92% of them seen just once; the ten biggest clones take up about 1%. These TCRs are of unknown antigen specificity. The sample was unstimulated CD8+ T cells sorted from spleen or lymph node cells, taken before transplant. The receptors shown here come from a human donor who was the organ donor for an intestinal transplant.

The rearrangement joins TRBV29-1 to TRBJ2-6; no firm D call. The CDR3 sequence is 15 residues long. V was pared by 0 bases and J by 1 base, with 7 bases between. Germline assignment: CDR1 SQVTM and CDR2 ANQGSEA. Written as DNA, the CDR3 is TGCAGCGTTGAAGATCTGCGGTCTGGGGCCAACGTCCTGACTTTC. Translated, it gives CSVEDLRSGANVLTF.

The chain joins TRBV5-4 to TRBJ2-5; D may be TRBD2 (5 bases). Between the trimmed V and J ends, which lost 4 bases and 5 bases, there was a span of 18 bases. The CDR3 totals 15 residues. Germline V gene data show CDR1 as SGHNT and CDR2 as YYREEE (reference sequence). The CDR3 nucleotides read TGTGCCAGCAGCGAGGGCCTCTCGTTGGATGAGACCCAGTACTTC. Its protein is CASSEGLSLDETQYF.

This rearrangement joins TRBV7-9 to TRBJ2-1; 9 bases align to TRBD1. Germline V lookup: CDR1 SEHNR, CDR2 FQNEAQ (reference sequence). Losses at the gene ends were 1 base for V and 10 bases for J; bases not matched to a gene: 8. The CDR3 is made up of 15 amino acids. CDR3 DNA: TGTGCCAGCAGCTTAGGGGGACAGGGCGATACCGAGCAGTTCTTC. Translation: CASSLGGQGDTEQFF.

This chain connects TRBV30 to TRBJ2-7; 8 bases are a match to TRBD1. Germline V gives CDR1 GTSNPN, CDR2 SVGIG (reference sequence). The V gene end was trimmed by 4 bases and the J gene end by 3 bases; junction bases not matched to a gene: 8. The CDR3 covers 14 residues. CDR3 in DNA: TGTGCCTGGACGAGGGGGACAGGTTTCTACGAGCAGTACTTC. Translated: CAWTRGTGFYEQYF.

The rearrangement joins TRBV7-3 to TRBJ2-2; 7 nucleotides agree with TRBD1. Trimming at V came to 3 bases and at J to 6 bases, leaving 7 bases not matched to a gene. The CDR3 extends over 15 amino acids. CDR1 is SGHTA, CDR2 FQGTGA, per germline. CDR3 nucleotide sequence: TGTGCCAGCAGCTTTTTCGCGACAGGGTCCGGGGAGCTGTTTTTT. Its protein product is CASSFFATGSGELFF. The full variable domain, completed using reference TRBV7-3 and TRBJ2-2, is GAGVSQTPSNKVTEKGKYVELRCDPISGHTALYWYRQSLGQGPEFLIYFQGTGAADDSGLPNDRFFAVRPEGSVSTLKIQRTERGDSAVYLCASSFFATGSGELFFGEGSRLTVL.

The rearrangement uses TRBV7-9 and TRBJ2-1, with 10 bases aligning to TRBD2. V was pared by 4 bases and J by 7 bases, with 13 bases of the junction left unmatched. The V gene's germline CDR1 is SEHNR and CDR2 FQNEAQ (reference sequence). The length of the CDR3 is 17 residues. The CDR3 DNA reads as TGTGCCAGCAGCTCCGGTGGCGCTAGCGGGAGCCTAAATGAGCAGTTCTTC. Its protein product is CASSSGGASGSLNEQFF.

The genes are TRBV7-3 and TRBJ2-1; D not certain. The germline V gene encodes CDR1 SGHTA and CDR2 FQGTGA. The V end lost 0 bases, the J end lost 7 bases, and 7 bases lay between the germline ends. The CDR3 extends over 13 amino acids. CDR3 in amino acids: CASSLTPTNEQFF. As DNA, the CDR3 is TGTGCCAGCAGCTTAACTCCTACGAATGAGCAGTTCTTC.

In nucleotides, the CDR3 is TGTGCCAGCACCTTACCCAGGGGCAGCCAGCATTTT. Protein sequence: CASTLPRGSQHF. The chain has TRBV28 and TRBJ1-5, with D possibly being TRBD1 (6 bases). Germline V lookup: CDR1 MDHEN, CDR2 SYDVKM. Trimming pared 7 bases from V and 12 bases from J, leaving 16 bases between. The length of the CDR3 is 12 residues.

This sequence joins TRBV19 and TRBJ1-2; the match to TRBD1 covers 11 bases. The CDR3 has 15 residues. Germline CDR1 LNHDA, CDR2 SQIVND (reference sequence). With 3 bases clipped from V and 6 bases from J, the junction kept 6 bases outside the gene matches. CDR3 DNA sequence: TGTGCCAGTAGTATGTGGGGACAGGGGGGAGATGGCTACACCTTC. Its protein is CASSMWGQGGDGYTF. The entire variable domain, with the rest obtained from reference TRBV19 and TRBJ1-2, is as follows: DGGITQSPKYLFRKEGQNVTLSCEQNLNHDAMYWYRQDPGQGLRLIYYSQIVNDFQKGDIAEGYSVSREKKESFPLTVTSAQKNPTAFYLCASSMWGQGGDGYTFGSGTRLTVV.

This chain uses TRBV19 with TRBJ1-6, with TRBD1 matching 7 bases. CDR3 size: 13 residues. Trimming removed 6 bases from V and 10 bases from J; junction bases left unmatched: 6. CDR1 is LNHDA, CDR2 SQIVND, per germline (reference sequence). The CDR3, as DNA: TGTGCCAGTAGACCTACAGGGGTGTCACCCCTCCACTTT. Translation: CASRPTGVSPLHF.

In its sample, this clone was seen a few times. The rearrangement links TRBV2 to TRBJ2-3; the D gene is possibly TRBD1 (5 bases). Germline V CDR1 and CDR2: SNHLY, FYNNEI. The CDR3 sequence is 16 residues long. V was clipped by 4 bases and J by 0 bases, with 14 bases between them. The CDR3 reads CASSVPTRVSTDTQYF. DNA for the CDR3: TGTGCCAGCAGTGTACCCACCAGGGTCAGCACAGATACGCAGTATTTT.

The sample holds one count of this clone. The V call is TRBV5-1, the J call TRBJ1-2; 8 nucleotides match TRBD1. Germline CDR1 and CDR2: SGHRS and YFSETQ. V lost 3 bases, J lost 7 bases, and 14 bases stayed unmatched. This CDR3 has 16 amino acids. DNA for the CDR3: TGCGCCAGCAGCTCTAGCGCCCGACAGGGGATTTTTGGCTACACCTTC. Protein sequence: CASSSSARQGIFGYTF.

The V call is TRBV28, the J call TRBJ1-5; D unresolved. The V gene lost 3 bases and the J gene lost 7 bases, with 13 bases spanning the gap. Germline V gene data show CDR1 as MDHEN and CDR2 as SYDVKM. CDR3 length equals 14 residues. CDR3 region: CASSLERESQPQHF. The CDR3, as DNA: TGTGCCAGCAGTTTGGAGCGGGAGAGCCAGCCCCAGCATTTT.

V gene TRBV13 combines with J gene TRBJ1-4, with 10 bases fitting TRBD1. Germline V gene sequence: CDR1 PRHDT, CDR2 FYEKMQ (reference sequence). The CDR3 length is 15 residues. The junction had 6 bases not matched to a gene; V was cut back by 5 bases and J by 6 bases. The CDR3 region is CASSQRTGGYEKLFF. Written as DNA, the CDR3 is TGTGCCAGCAGCCAGAGGACAGGGGGGTATGAAAAACTGTTTTTT.

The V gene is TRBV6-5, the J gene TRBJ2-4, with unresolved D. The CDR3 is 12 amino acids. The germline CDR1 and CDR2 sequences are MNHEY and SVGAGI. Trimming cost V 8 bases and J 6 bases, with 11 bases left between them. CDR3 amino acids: CASAGSGNIQYF. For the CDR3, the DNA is TGTGCCAGCGCTGGGTCAGGAAACATTCAGTACTTC.

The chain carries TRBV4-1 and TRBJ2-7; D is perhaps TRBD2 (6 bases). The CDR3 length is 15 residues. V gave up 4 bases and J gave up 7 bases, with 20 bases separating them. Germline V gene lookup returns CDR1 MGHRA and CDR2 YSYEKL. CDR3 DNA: TGCGCCAGCAGCCCCTTCGGGACTGGGGTTGGAGAGCAGTACTTC. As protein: CASSPFGTGVGEQYF.

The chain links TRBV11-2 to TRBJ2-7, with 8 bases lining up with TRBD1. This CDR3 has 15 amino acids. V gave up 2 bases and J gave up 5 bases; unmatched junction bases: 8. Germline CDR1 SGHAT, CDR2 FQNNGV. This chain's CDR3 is CASSLLTGELNEQYF. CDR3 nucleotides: TGTGCCAGCAGCTTACTGACAGGGGAACTTAACGAGCAGTACTTC.

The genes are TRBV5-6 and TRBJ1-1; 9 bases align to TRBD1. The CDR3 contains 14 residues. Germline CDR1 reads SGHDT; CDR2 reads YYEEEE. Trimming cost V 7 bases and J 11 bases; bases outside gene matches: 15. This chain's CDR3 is CASRKYRGQEYAFF. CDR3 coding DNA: TGTGCCAGCCGAAAATACAGGGGGCAAGAGTATGCTTTCTTT.

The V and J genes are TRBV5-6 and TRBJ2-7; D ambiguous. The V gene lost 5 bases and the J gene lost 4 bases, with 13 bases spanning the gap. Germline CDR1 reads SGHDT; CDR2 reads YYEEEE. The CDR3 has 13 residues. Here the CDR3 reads CASSQQTAYEQYF. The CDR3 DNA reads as TGTGCCAGCAGTCAACAGACCGCGTACGAGCAGTACTTC.

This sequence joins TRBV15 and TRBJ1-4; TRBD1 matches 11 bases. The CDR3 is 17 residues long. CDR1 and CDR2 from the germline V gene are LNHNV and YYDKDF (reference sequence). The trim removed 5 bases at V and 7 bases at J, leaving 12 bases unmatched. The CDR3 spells CATSVPGQGEIGEKLFF. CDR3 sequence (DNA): TGTGCCACCAGCGTGCCGGGACAGGGGGAGATTGGTGAAAAACTGTTTTTT.

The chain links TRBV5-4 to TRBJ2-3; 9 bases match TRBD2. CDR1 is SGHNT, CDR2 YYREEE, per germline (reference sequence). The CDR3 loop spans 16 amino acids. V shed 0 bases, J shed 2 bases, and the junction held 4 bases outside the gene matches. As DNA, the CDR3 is TGTGCCAGCAGCTTGGTGGGCGGGGGGGCCACAGATACGCAGTATTTT. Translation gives CASSLVGGGATDTQYF.